This TCR beta chain originates from a study of regulatory T cells in long-lasting Graves disease. This clonotype has ten or more counts. Its antigen is not identified. With iRepertoire HTBI primers and Arm-PCR of CDR3 regions, TCR beta libraries were built. Authors' processing steps: The identification of roughly 62 TRBV and around 15 TRBJ segments was made across samples. TCRdb ran MiXCR on the multiplex PCR reads and lists one entry per CDR3 protein. TCRdb, not the original authors, processed these V and J calls. The sample includes about 430,000 distinct CDR3 sequences, under 25% of them seen just once. Study results and caveats: TCR diversity was lower in persistent Graves' patients (versus newly diagnosed ones). With persistent disease, TRBV28, TRBJ1-2 and TRBJ2-5 were the favored segments.

This CDR3 contains 15 residues. V dropped 0 bases and J dropped 3 bases, with 13 bases sitting between them. Germline lookup yields CDR1 SGHRS and CDR2 YFSETQ. Time point noted: persistent/refractory GD, antithyroid drugs over 5 years with positive TRAb. PBMC-derived RNA was used for the TCR library. Each patient gave 7.5 to 9 milliliters of EDTA-anticoagulated peripheral blood. This specimen consisted of peripheral blood mononuclear cells (PBMCs), obtained when the disease was refractory, from a patient treated with antithyroid drugs. The sequence was obtained from a female donor with Graves disease. The J gene is TRBJ2-7, the V gene TRBV5-1; D may be TRBD1 (6 bases). CDR3 in amino acids: CASSLDGGQFYEQYF. CDR3 bases: TGCGCCAGCAGCTTGGACGGTGGACAGTTCTACGAGCAGTACTTC.